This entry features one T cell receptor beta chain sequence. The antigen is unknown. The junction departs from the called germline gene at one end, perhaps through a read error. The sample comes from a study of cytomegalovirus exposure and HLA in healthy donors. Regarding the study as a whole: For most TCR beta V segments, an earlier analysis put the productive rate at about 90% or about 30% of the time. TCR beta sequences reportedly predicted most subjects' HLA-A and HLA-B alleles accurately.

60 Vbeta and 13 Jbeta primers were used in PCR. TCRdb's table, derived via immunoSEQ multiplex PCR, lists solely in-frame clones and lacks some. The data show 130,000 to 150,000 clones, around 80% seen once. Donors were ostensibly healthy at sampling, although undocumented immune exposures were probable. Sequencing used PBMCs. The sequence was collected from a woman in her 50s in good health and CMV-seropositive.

Written as DNA, the CDR3 is TGCGCCAGCAGCTTAGTAGGTTTCTCGCGGACTGGCTACATCTTC. Encoded protein: CASSLVGFSRTGYIF. The chain recombines TRBV5-1 with TRBJ1-2; D is unresolved. The CDR3 runs 15 residues. CDR1 SGHRS and CDR2 YFSETQ come from the germline V gene. The full variable domain, completed using reference TRBV5-1 and TRBJ1-2, is KAGVTQTPRYLIKTRGQQVTLSCSPISGHRSVSWYQQTPGQGLQFLFEYFSETQRNKGNFPGRFSGRQFSNSRSEMNVSTLELGDSALYLCASSLVGFSRTGYIFGSGTRLTVV.